One and the same sample provided the 5 T cell receptor beta chains below, sequenced in a study of blood T cell repertoires in COVID-19. Clones were read by immunoSEQ multiplex PCR, and TCRdb kept only the in-frame ones, dropping some. The sample contains roughly 91,000 clones, over 80% of which appear only once. Sequenced input: peripheral blood. The source of these receptors is a man between 65 and 80 years old with active or convalescent COVID-19.

This clone appeared a few times. The genes are TRBV18 and TRBJ2-7, with D unresolved. V lost 4 bases and J 5 bases, leaving 18 bases between the germline ends. This CDR3 is built from 15 residues. The V gene's germline CDR1 is KGHSH and CDR2 LQKENI. The DNA of the CDR3 is TGTGCCAGCTCACAGTCCTCGGGTAAAGGCGACGAGCAGTACTTC. Its protein product is CASSQSSGKGDEQYF.

The CDR3 protein is CSVDRGRQETQYF. The CDR3 DNA reads as TGCAGCGTTGACAGGGGGCGGCAAGAGACCCAGTACTTC. V and J are TRBV29-1 and TRBJ2-5; 8 bases are a match to TRBD1. The trim removed 3 bases at V and 2 bases at J, leaving 2 bases unmatched. The CDR3 contains 13 residues. Germline V gene sequence: CDR1 SQVTM, CDR2 ANQGSEA.

This clone turned up a few times. V and J are TRBV28 and TRBJ1-2; D gene uncertain. This CDR3 has 13 amino acids. Trimming removed 8 bases at V and 6 bases at J, with 16 bases between. CDR1 is MDHEN, CDR2 SYDVKM, per germline. CDR3 amino acids: CASLRLGVDGYTF. In nucleotides, the CDR3 is TGTGCCAGCCTCAGGCTGGGAGTAGATGGCTACACCTTC.

The chain carries TRBV18 and TRBJ1-4; no clear D. The CDR3 contains 13 residues. V was shortened by 2 bases and J by 8 bases, with 9 bases between the two germline ends. The germline gives CDR1 KGHSH, CDR2 LQKENI. The CDR3 sequence: CASSPGRVEKLFF. CDR3 bases: TGTGCCAGCTCACCAGGGAGAGTAGAAAAACTGTTTTTT.

The chain recombines TRBV6-5 with TRBJ1-5; D is unresolved. The V and J ends lost 2 bases and 4 bases respectively, with 9 bases between them. The CDR3 runs 14 residues. From germline, CDR1 is MNHEY and CDR2 SVGAGI. The CDR3 protein is CASSYRGGNQPQHF. For the CDR3, the DNA is TGTGCCAGCAGTTACCGGGGTGGTAATCAGCCCCAGCATTTT.